A selection of T cell receptor beta chains follows, all from one sample in a study of shared clonotypes between healthy human individuals. Profiled with immunoSEQ multiplex PCR; TCRdb holds only in-frame clones, not every one. The table shows about 2.4 million clones, with approximately 93% occurring only once. Material for sequencing was naive CD4+ T cells from PBMCs. These receptors were obtained from a man younger than 35 in good health. Some clones in this sample may be carry-over from other donors' samples. Each CDR3 is given with its conserved first and last residue. A D gene is named only where the DNA matches it firmly. Rows give clone size only sometimes, using once, few, many, or a class for an expanded clone.

TRBV28	TRBJ2-5	NA	NA	CASRDQETQYF	TGTGCCAGCAGGGATCAAGAGACCCAGTACTTC
TRBV10-1	TRBJ2-7	NA	few	CASVREQYF	TGCGCCAGCGTACGCGAGCAGTACTTC
TRBV6-6	TRBJ2-7	NA	NA	CASSYPNYEQYF	TGTGCCAGCAGTTACCCTAACTACGAGCAGTACTTC
TRBV11-2	TRBJ2-7	NA	NA	CASSLPGYEQYF	TGTGCCAGCAGCTTACCTGGCTACGAGCAGTACTTC
TRBV11-2	TRBJ1-2	NA	NA	CASSLGRGILNGYTF	TGTGCCAGCAGCTTAGGGCGGGGAATACTTAATGGCTACACCTTC
TRBV2	TRBJ1-5	NA	once	CASSVQTSNQPQHF	TGTGCCAGCAGTGTACAGACCAGCAATCAGCCCCAGCATTTT
TRBV5-1	TRBJ2-1	NA	NA	CASSLVSVSYNEQFF	TGCGCCAGCAGCTTGGTTTCGGTCTCCTACAATGAGCAGTTCTTC
TRBV28	TRBJ1-1	TRBD1	NA	CASSSLRQGGTEAFF	TGTGCCAGCAGTTCCCTAAGACAGGGGGGAACTGAAGCTTTCTTT
TRBV28	TRBJ1-5	TRBD1	NA	CAGRPSGTGSNQPQHF	TGTGCCGGTAGACCGTCCGGGACAGGTAGCAATCAGCCCCAGCATTTT
TRBV27	TRBJ2-3	NA	NA	CASSLSRKWDTQYF	TGTGCCAGCAGTTTGAGTAGAAAGTGGGATACGCAGTATTTT
TRBV19	TRBJ2-2	NA	NA	CASSRADLTGELFF	TGTGCCAGTAGTAGGGCAGACCTCACCGGGGAGCTGTTTTTT
TRBV30	TRBJ2-1	TRBD2	NA	CAWSGTSADNEQFF	TGTGCCTGGAGTGGGACTAGCGCGGACAATGAGCAGTTCTTC
TRBV28	TRBJ1-1	NA	NA	CASSGGANTEAFF	TGTGCCAGCAGTGGGGGAGCTAACACTGAAGCTTTCTTT
TRBV6-1	TRBJ1-5	NA	NA	CASTRVVFQPQHF	TGTGCCAGCACCAGGGTAGTATTTCAGCCCCAGCATTTT
TRBV5-1	TRBJ2-1	TRBD2	once	CASSTGTSGLYNEQFF	TGCGCCAGCAGCACCGGGACTAGCGGGTTATACAATGAGCAGTTCTTC
TRBV18	TRBJ2-5	NA	NA	CASSPSAVETQYF	TGTGCCAGCTCACCCAGCGCGGTAGAGACCCAGTACTTC
TRBV5-1	TRBJ2-2	TRBD1	once	CASSLRLTGGNTGELFF	TGCGCCAGCAGCTTGCGGTTGACAGGGGGTAACACCGGGGAGCTGTTTTTT
TRBV5-1	TRBJ1-1	NA	NA	CASSSDSWNTEAFF	TGCGCCAGCAGCTCGGACAGCTGGAACACTGAAGCTTTCTTT
TRBV5-8	TRBJ2-3	NA	NA	CASSFGRTDTQYF	TGTGCCAGCAGCTTCGGGCGGACAGATACGCAGTATTTT
TRBV6-5	TRBJ2-5	TRBD1	NA	CASRRQGSETQYF	TGTGCCAGCAGAAGACAGGGGTCGGAGACCCAGTACTTC